Each of the 19 T cell receptor beta chains below was sequenced from the same sample in a study of T-cell reconstitution after alpha-beta-depleted transplantation in children. As it was prepared, the TCRbeta library received unique molecular identifiers. TCRdb ran MiXCR on the PCR reads and lists one entry per CDR3 protein. The sample has hundreds of thousands of distinct CDR3 sequences, about 12% seen once. The sequences come from PBMCs from the stem cell graft donor, collected from the stem cell graft. These receptors originate from a human donor who donated a stem cell graft to a child with acute lymphoblastic leukemia.

This sequence joins TRBV12-3 or TRBV12-4 and TRBJ1-2, with 9 bases that match TRBD1. This CDR3 is 18 amino acids long. V trimming: 5 bases; J trimming: 4 bases; junction bases outside the gene matches: 17. In DNA, the CDR3 is TGTGCCAGCAGTCCTACTCCGGGACAGGGAGGCAGGAGCTATGGCTACACCTTC. Its translation: CASSPTPGQGGRSYGYTF.

In its sample, this clonotype was seen many times. The chain employs TRBV7-2 and TRBJ2-7, with 7 nucleotides matching TRBD1. CDR3 length: 17 residues. Germline V gives CDR1 SGHTA, CDR2 FQGNSA. J was trimmed by 0 bases and V by 2 bases; bases with no gene match: 10. CDR3 residues: CASSLTQTGLSSYEQYF. CDR3 in DNA: TGTGCCAGCAGCTTAACCCAGACAGGGTTAAGCTCCTACGAGCAGTACTTC.

This clonotype was detected ten times or more. This rearrangement joins TRBV6-2 or TRBV6-3 to TRBJ2-1; weak D call: TRBD2 (5 bases). V was shortened by 2 bases and J by 5 bases, with 28 bases between the two germline ends. CDR3 length: 20 residues. The germline V gene has CDR1 MNHEY and CDR2 SVGEGT. This chain's CDR3 is CASSYITFRWRSSLDNEQFF. The CDR3 DNA sequence: TGTGCCAGCAGTTACATAACGTTTAGGTGGAGGAGTAGCCTAGACAATGAGCAGTTCTTC.

V is TRBV5-1 and J is TRBJ2-1; D is unclear. Germline CDR1 SGHRS, CDR2 YFSETQ. V gave up 0 bases and J gave up 15 bases, with 25 bases separating them. The CDR3 runs 16 residues. In nucleotides, the CDR3 is TGCGCCAGCAGCTTGGGCTATTCCGCAGGCGGTGATAGCCCGTTCTTC. It codes for CASSLGYSAGGDSPFF.

This clonotype was recorded at least ten times. V and J are TRBV12-3 or TRBV12-4 and TRBJ1-5; possibly TRBD1 for D (6 bases). The CDR3 length is 16 residues. With 6 bases removed from V and 3 bases from J, the gap between germline ends came to 18 bases. The CDR3: CASRQVGGVPNQPQHF. The CDR3 DNA follows: TGTGCCAGCAGACAAGTAGGGGGTGTCCCCAATCAGCCCCAGCATTTT.

Ten or more counts support this clonotype. The chain carries TRBV7-9 and TRBJ1-2; D gene ambiguous. Germline CDR1 reads SEHNR; CDR2 reads FQNEAQ (reference sequence). The CDR3 length is 10 residues. V was clipped by 8 bases and J by 8 bases, with 9 bases between them. The CDR3 loop is CASGGSGYTF. DNA for the CDR3: TGTGCCAGCGGAGGGAGCGGCTACACCTTC.

Only a few counts were recorded for this clonotype. This sequence joins TRBV7-2 and TRBJ2-7, with TRBD2 identical over 16 bases. CDR3 length equals 17 residues. The J segment lost 4 bases and the V segment lost 5 bases, leaving 8 bases of the junction unmatched. Germline V gives CDR1 SGHTA, CDR2 FQGNSA. CDR3 amino acids: CASSPKGLAGGYYEQYF. CDR3 in DNA: TGTGCCAGCAGCCCTAAGGGACTAGCGGGAGGGTATTACGAGCAGTACTTC.

This clonotype occurred many times. CDR3 in amino acids: CASGLIRQGATGELFF. The CDR3 DNA is TGTGCCAGCGGATTGATTAGACAGGGCGCCACCGGGGAGCTGTTTTTT. V is TRBV27 and J is TRBJ2-2; 7 bases align to TRBD1. The germline CDR1 and CDR2 sequences are MNHEY and SMNVEV (reference sequence). Germline trimming cut 8 bases from V and 4 bases from J; bases unmatched to any gene: 13. This CDR3 has 16 amino acids.

This clonotype came up many times. The chain joins TRBV6-5 to TRBJ1-2; D is unresolved. There are 15 residues in the CDR3. The V end lost 5 bases, the J end lost 4 bases, and 17 bases lay between the germline ends. The germline V gene has CDR1 MNHEY and CDR2 SVGAGI. CDR3 amino acids: CASSMESRNSYGYTF. CDR3 bases: TGTGCCAGCAGTATGGAGTCCCGGAATAGCTATGGCTACACCTTC.

The J gene is TRBJ1-2, the V gene TRBV6-1; tentative D call: TRBD1 (6 bases). V gave up 5 bases and J gave up 3 bases, with 13 bases separating them. The CDR3 runs to 14 residues. CDR1 MNHNS and CDR2 SASEGT come from the germline V gene. The CDR3 sequence is CASSTYREHYGYTF. Written as DNA, the CDR3 is TGTGCCAGCAGTACGTACAGGGAACACTATGGCTACACCTTC.

This clonotype was seen repeatedly, ten times or more. This rearrangement joins TRBV5-1 to TRBJ2-3; 7 nucleotides line up with TRBD2. This CDR3 contains 14 residues. V was pared by 3 bases and J by 4 bases, with 5 bases of the junction left unmatched. Germline lookup yields CDR1 SGHRS and CDR2 YFSETQ. In DNA, the CDR3 is TGCGCCAGCAGCTCGGCTAGCGGATCAGATACGCAGTATTTT. Its protein product is CASSSASGSDTQYF.

This clonotype was counted at least ten times. DNA for the CDR3: TGTGCCACCAGCAGAGCTAGGGTTTTGTCTGAAGCTTTCTTT. This translates into CATSRARVLSEAFF. The rearrangement uses TRBV15 and TRBJ1-1; D unresolved. Trimming removed 1 base from V and 6 bases from J, with 12 bases in between. In germline, CDR1 is LNHNV, CDR2 YYDKDF (reference sequence). CDR3 length: 14 amino acids. Drawing the rest from reference TRBV15 and TRBJ1-1, the complete variable domain is DAMVIQNPRYQVTQFGKPVTLSCSQTLNHNVMYWYQQKSSQAPKLLFHYYDKDFNNEADTPDNFQSRRPNTSFCFLDIRSPGLGDTAMYLCATSRARVLSEAFFGQGTRLTVV.

At least ten counts were recorded for this clonotype. The chain joins TRBV20-1 to TRBJ2-7, with D unresolved. V was cut by 5 bases and J by 1 base, with 12 bases left in between. The CDR3 extends over 13 amino acids. CDR1 is DFQATT, CDR2 SNEGSKA, per germline (reference sequence). CDR3 sequence reads: CSAEMGRSYEQYF. CDR3 DNA sequence: TGCAGTGCTGAAATGGGCAGATCCTACGAGCAGTACTTC.

This chain joins TRBV4-3 and TRBJ2-7; D not certain. V was pared by 0 bases and J by 3 bases, with 12 bases between. CDR1 and CDR2 (germline): LGHNA, YSLEER. The CDR3 has 15 residues. The CDR3 spells CASSQDKSLFYEQYF. CDR3 DNA sequence: TGCGCCAGCAGCCAAGACAAGAGCCTTTTCTACGAGCAGTACTTC.

This sequence joins TRBV5-6 and TRBJ2-7; D is undetermined. In germline, CDR1 is SGHDT, CDR2 YYEEEE. The V and J ends lost 3 bases and 1 base respectively, with 17 bases between them. This CDR3 region has 16 residues. CDR3 residues: CASSYSLYYGSYEQYF. CDR3 in DNA: TGTGCCAGCAGCTATTCTTTATATTACGGTTCCTACGAGCAGTACTTC.

V gene TRBV7-8 combines with J gene TRBJ2-1; TRBD2 aligns across 11 bases. Germline V gives CDR1 SGHVS, CDR2 FQNEAQ. V lost 5 bases and J lost 0; bases outside the gene matches: 6. This CDR3 region has 17 residues. The CDR3 region is CASSPSGGSTSYNEQFF. The CDR3 bases are TGTGCCAGCAGCCCTAGCGGGGGGTCCACCTCCTACAATGAGCAGTTCTTC.

This clonotype was detected only a few times. The J gene is TRBJ1-2, the V gene TRBV11-2, with D maybe TRBD1 (5 bases). V was trimmed by 5 bases and J by 4 bases, leaving 17 bases between them. The germline V gene encodes CDR1 SGHAT and CDR2 FQNNGV. This CDR3 spans 15 amino acids. CDR3 sequence (DNA): TGTGCCAGCAGCCATACAGGAGCACCTCTCTATGGCTACACCTTC. It codes for CASSHTGAPLYGYTF.

At least ten counts were recorded for this clonotype. The chain recombines TRBV12-5 with TRBJ2-7; 8 bases are shared with TRBD1. Germline assignment: CDR1 LGHNT and CDR2 FRNRAP. V shed 7 bases and J 2 bases; nucleotides not matched to a gene: 13. The length of the CDR3 is 16 residues. CDR3 coding DNA: TGTGCTAGTGCCTCCCTAAGCGGACAGGGACCCTACGAGCAGTACTTC. Translating it yields CASASLSGQGPYEQYF.

The sample holds many counts of this clonotype. V and J are TRBV9 and TRBJ1-5, with D possibly TRBD1 on 5 matching bases. Trimming removed 7 bases at V and 5 bases at J, with 7 bases between. In germline, CDR1 is SGDLS, CDR2 YYNGEE. This CDR3 region has 11 residues. The DNA for the CDR3 is TGTGCCAGCGGGGGGGATCAGCCCCAGCATTTT. As protein: CASGGDQPQHF.